The rows below give T cell receptor beta chains drawn from one sample of a study of blood T cells in healthy people across ages. MiXCR, applied by TCRdb to the 5' RACE reads, yields one record per CDR3 protein. Among some 1.4 million distinct CDR3 sequences listed, 42% were seen once. Source material: blood. The receptors were gathered from a woman aged 18-29 years in good health. Each CDR3 is given with its conserved first and last residue. D genes are given only for firm matches. Clone size, where shown, is once, few, many, or a class for clones that have expanded.

TRBJ2-7 few TRBV7-7 . TGTGCCAGTGGGTTCCCCTACGAGCAGTACTTC CASGFPYEQYF
TRBJ2-2 few TRBV27 . TGTGCCAGCAGTTTACGGGGAGGTACCGGGGAGCTGTTTTTT CASSLRGGTGELFF
TRBJ2-1 . TRBV18 . TGTGCCAGCTCACCTTCGGCAGGGTTCTTAAATGAGCAGTTCTTC CASSPSAGFLNEQFF
TRBJ2-3 few TRBV7-2 TRBD2 TGTGCCAGCAGCTTTAGCGGGGGGGGCCAGGATACGCAGTATTTT CASSFSGGGQDTQYF
TRBJ2-7 . TRBV27 TRBD1 TGTGCCAGCAGTGCAGGGGGTGGGAACGAGCAGTACTTC CASSAGGGNEQYF
TRBJ2-3 . TRBV7-3 TRBD2 TGTGCCAGCAGCCCCCGGGGGACTAGCGGGGGGGCCAGCACAGATACGCAGTATTTT CASSPRGTSGGASTDTQYF
TRBJ2-1 . TRBV20-1 TRBD2 TGCAGTGCTAGAAAGCTAGCGGGTGCCTATAATGAGCAGTTCTTC CSARKLAGAYNEQFF
TRBJ2-7 few TRBV2 . TGTGCCAGCAGGGCGGACTCCCAGAGAAACGAGCAGTACTTC CASRADSQRNEQYF
TRBJ2-7 . TRBV5-1 . TGCGCCAGCAGCTTGACAGAACAGGGTTTGCTGAGGGAGCAGTACTTC CASSLTEQGLLREQYF
TRBJ2-5 . TRBV5-1 TRBD2 TGCGCCAGCAGCTTCACGCGGGGGGAAGAGACCCAGTACTTC CASSFTRGEETQYF
TRBJ2-5 . TRBV6-5 TRBD2 TGTGCCAGCAGTTACGGGAGGGGAAAAGTGACCCAGTACTTC CASSYGRGKVTQYF
TRBJ2-5 . TRBV6-1 . TGTGCCAGCAGTCGGGACCTGTCTCAAGATCAGTACTTC CASSRDLSQDQYF
TRBJ2-1 many TRBV10-3 TRBD2 TGTGCCATCAGGGCTAGCGGGGGTCCCTACAATGAGCAGTTCTTC CAIRASGGPYNEQFF
TRBJ2-7 . TRBV10-2 TRBD1 TGCGCCAGCAGTGAGCATAAGGGACAGGGGGACGAGCAGTACTTC CASSEHKGQGDEQYF
TRBJ1-2 many TRBV5-5 TRBD1 TGTGCCAGCAGCGCGGGACAGGGGAACTATGGCTACACCTTC CASSAGQGNYGYTF
TRBJ2-1 few TRBV4-1 TRBD2 TGCGCCAGCAGCCAAGAGACGGGGCTAGCGGGAATTTTCGAGCAGTTCTTC CASSQETGLAGIFEQFF
TRBJ1-5 few TRBV7-9 . TGTGCCAGCAGCAAGGGGGGCCTTAGCAATCAGCCCCAGCATTTT CASSKGGLSNQPQHF
TRBJ2-1 . TRBV7-9 TRBD2 TGTGCCAGCATGGTAGCGGGGGGCCTATACAATGAGCAGTTCTTC CASMVAGGLYNEQFF
TRBJ2-3 few TRBV24-1 . TGTGCCACCAGTGATAGACTGACAGATACGCAGTATTTT CATSDRLTDTQYF
TRBJ2-5 . TRBV7-9 TRBD2 TGTGCCAGCAGCTTAGGGGTGGCTAGCGGATACAATGAGCAGTACTTC CASSLGVASGYNEQYF
TRBJ2-7 . TRBV27 TRBD2 TGTGCCAGCAGTTTATTCACCATAGCGGGAGAGGGCTACGAGCAGTACTTC CASSLFTIAGEGYEQYF
TRBJ2-3 . TRBV10-3 . TGTGCCATCAGTGAGTCGGGGACTCACAGCACAGATACGCAGTATTTT CAISESGTHSTDTQYF
TRBJ2-3 . TRBV20-1 TRBD2 TGCAGTGCTAGGGAAGCGGGAGAGGGAGATGCGCAGTATTTT CSAREAGEGDAQYF
TRBJ1-1 few TRBV28 . TGTGCCAGCAGTATGTCGGGCACTGAAGCTTTCTTT CASSMSGTEAFF
TRBJ2-7 . TRBV20-1 . TGCAGTGCTGTTGACGGCCACGAGCAGTACTTC CSAVDGHEQYF
TRBJ2-5 . TRBV12-3/TRBV12-4 . TGTGCCAGCACCTACAGCCGAGAGACCCAGTACTTC CASTYSRETQYF
TRBJ2-5 few TRBV6-2/TRBV6-3 . TGTGCCAGCAGCTTGTTCCCTCTAGGCGGGCCTCAAGAGACCCAGTACTTC CASSLFPLGGPQETQYF
TRBJ2-7 few TRBV12-3/TRBV12-4 . TGTGCCAGCGTCTGGACAGTCAACAATGAGCAGTACTTC CASVWTVNNEQYF
TRBJ2-7 . TRBV27 . TGTGCCAGCAGTCATGTGGGGGACTACGAGCAGTACTTC CASSHVGDYEQYF
TRBJ1-1 . TRBV20-1 . TGCAGTGCTACCCCCGGGACGGCGAACACTGAAGCTTTCTTT CSATPGTANTEAFF
TRBJ2-1 once TRBV10-1 TRBD2 TGCGCCAGCAGACGGACTAGCGGGAGCCCGGGCAATGAGCAGTTCTTC CASRRTSGSPGNEQFF
TRBJ2-1 few TRBV10-2 . TGCGCCAGCAGTGAGTCGATTTCCGGGACTTGGAATGAGCAGTTCTTC CASSESISGTWNEQFF
TRBJ1-6 . TRBV25-1 . TGTGCCAGCAGTGATGATGGGGCCTTTGGTTCACCCCTCCACTTT CASSDDGAFGSPLHF
TRBJ1-4 few TRBV12-3/TRBV12-4 . TGTGCCAGCAGTGTCGGAGGGGAGAGAACTAATGAAAAACTGTTTTTT CASSVGGERTNEKLFF
TRBJ1-1 few TRBV6-6 . TGTGCCAGCAGTTACGACGGTGAAGCTTTCTTT CASSYDGEAFF
TRBJ1-1 few TRBV29-1 . TGCAGCGGTGTATACACTGAAGCTTTCTTT CSGVYTEAFF
TRBJ2-5 many TRBV20-1 . TGCAGTGCTAGGACAGGGAGGGAGACCCAGTACTTC CSARTGRETQYF
TRBJ1-5 few TRBV3-1 . TGTGCCAGCAGCCAAGACCATAGCAATCAGCCCCAGCATTTT CASSQDHSNQPQHF
TRBJ2-7 . TRBV2 TRBD2 TGTGCCAGCAGTGAATCTCCTAGCGGGAGTATTACCTACGAGCAGTACTTC CASSESPSGSITYEQYF
TRBJ2-1 . TRBV7-2 TRBD2 TGTGCCAGCAGCCACCCCGGGACTAGTAACAATGAGCAGTTCTTC CASSHPGTSNNEQFF
TRBJ2-7 . TRBV28 . TGTGCCAGCAGTTTATCGACCGACACTTTCTACGAGCAGTACTTC CASSLSTDTFYEQYF
TRBJ1-2 . TRBV5-1 . TGCGCCAGCAGCTTGTTCCAGGGCGGGGGCTATGGCTACACCTTC CASSLFQGGGYGYTF